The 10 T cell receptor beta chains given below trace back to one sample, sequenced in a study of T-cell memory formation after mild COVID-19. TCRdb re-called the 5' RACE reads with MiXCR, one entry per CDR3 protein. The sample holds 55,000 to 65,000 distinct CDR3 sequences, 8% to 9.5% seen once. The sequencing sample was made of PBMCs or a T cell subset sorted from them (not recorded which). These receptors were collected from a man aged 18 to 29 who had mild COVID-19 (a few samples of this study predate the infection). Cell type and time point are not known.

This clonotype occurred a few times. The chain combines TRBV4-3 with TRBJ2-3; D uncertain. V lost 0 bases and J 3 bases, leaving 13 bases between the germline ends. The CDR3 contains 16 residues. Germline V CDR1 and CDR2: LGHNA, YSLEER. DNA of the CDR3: TGCGCCAGCAGCCAAGAGGCCAGACCCGCTACAGATACGCAGTATTTT. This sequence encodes CASSQEARPATDTQYF.

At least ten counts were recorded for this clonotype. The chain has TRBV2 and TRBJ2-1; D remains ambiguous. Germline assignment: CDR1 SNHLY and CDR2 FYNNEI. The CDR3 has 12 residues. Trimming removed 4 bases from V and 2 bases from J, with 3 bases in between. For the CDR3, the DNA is TGTGCCAGCAGTGGACCCTACAATGAGCAGTTCTTC. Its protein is CASSGPYNEQFF.

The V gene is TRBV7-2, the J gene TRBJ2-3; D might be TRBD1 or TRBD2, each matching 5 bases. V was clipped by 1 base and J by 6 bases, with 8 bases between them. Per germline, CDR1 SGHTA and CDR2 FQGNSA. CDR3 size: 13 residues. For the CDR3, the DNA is TGTGCCAGCAGCTTAGGATGGGGGGATACGCAGTATTTT. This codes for CASSLGWGDTQYF.

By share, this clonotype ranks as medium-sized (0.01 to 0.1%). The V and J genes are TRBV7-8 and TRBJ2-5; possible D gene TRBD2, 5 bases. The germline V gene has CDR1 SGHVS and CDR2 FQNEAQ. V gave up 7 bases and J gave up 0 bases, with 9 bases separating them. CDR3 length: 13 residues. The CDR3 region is CASNPGDQETQYF. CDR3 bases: TGTGCCAGCAACCCCGGGGACCAAGAGACCCAGTACTTC.

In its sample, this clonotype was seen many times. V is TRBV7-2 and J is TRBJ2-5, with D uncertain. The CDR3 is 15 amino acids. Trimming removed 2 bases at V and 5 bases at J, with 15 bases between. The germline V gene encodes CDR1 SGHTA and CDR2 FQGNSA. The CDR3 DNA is TGTGCCAGCAGCTTAACCCCCGCCTCGAGGGAGACCCAGTACTTC. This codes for CASSLTPASRETQYF.

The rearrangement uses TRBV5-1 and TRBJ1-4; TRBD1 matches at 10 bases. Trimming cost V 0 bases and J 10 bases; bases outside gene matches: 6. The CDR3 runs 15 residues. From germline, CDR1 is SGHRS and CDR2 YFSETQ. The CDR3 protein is CASSLDGTGEVKLFF. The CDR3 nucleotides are TGCGCCAGCAGCTTGGATGGGACAGGGGAAGTAAAACTGTTTTTT.

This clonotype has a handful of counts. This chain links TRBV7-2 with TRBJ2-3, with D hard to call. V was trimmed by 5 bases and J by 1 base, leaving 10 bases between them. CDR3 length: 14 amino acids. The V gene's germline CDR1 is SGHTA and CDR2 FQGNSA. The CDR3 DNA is TGTGCCAGCAGCCTGGACGGACGCACAGATACGCAGTATTTT. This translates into CASSLDGRTDTQYF.

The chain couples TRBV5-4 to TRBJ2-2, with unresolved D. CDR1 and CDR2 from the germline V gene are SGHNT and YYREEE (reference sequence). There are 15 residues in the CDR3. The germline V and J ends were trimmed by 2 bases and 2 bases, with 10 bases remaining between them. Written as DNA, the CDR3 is TGTGCCAGCAGCTTAAAACAAACTAACACCGGGGAGCTGTTTTTT. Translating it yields CASSLKQTNTGELFF. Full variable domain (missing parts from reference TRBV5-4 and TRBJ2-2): ETGVTQSPTHLIKTRGQQVTLRCSSQSGHNTVSWYQQALGQGPQFIFQYYREEENGRGNFPPRFSGLQFPNYSSELNVNALELDDSALYLCASSLKQTNTGELFFGEGSRLTVL.

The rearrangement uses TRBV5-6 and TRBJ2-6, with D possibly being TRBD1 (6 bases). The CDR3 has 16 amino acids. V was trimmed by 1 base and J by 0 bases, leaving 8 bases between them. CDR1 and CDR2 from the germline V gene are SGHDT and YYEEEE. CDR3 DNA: TGTGCCAGCAGCTTGCTACAGGGCTCTGGGGCCAACGTCCTGACTTTC. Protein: CASSLLQGSGANVLTF. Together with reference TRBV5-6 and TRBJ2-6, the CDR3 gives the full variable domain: DAGVTQSPTHLIKTRGQQVTLRCSPKSGHDTVSWYQQALGQGPQFIFQYYEEEERQRGNFPDRFSGHQFPNYSSELNVNALLLGDSALYLCASSLLQGSGANVLTFGAGSRLTVL.

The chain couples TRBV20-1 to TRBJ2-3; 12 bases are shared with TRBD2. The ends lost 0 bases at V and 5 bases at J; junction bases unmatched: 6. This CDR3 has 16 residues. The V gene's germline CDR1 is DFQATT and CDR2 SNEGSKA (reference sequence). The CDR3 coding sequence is TGCAGTGCTAGAGACCGGACTAGCGGGGCACGAGATACGCAGTATTTT. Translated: CSARDRTSGARDTQYF.